This T cell receptor (beta chain) was identified in a study of OX40 agonist ivuxolimab in advanced cancers. At the level of the study: The patients received agonistic anti-OX40 (CD134) antibody ivuxolimab. The dose of intravenous ivuxolimab that patients received every 2 weeks ranged from 0.01 to 10 mg/kg. About 42% of patients had received prior checkpoint inhibitor therapy. Study-level points and caveats: More expanded clones were seen, on average, in CD8+ T cells than in CD4+.

The data were produced by immunoSEQ multiplex PCR, yet TCRdb's version contains in-frame clones alone and is incomplete. The sample contains roughly 20,000 clones, roughly four fifths of which appear only once. As to this clone: Its matching antigen is unknown.

Trimming removed 8 bases at V and 7 bases at J, with 13 bases between. Germline CDR1 reads SGHTA; CDR2 reads FQGTGA. This CDR3 spans 12 amino acids. The chain links TRBV7-3 to TRBJ2-3, with D maybe TRBD2 (7 bases). The specimen comprised CD4+ or CD8+ T cells sorted from blood, sampled in a trial of the OX40 agonist ivuxolimab. This TCR was sampled from an adult with an advanced solid tumor such as melanoma, head and neck, liver or kidney cancer. The CDR3 loop reads CASGRGGNTQYF. The CDR3 DNA is TGTGCCAGCGGGAGGGGGGGAAATACGCAGTATTTT.